This TCR beta chain was retrieved from a study of shared clonotypes between healthy human individuals. Study outcomes and limitations: Despite large depth, sorted-subset datasets appeared incompletely sequenced. It was the non-shared clonotypes that had lower generation probabilities than clonotypes shared by all four donors. Roughly 5% of naive CD4 clonotypes were shared across four donors.

To note about this clone: The antigen remains undetermined.

The CDR3 sequence is 15 residues long. In germline, CDR1 is MNHEY, CDR2 SMNVEV (reference sequence). V dropped 5 bases and J dropped 5 bases, with 15 bases sitting between them. Sorted-subset replicate PCRs used 200 ng DNA, about 30,000 T cell genomes. Profiling relied on immunoSEQ multiplex PCR, and the TCRdb table lists in-frame clones only, not all of them. The data show 1.5 million to 1.9 million clones, around 98% seen once. The receptor was isolated from a man between 25 and 39 years old in good health. Sequencing input: naive CD4+ T cells sorted from blood. The subset is: CD45RA+ positively selected. The chain has TRBV27 and TRBJ2-2; D ambiguous. In DNA, the CDR3 is TGTGCCAGCAGTACCCCCCGGGTAGGGACCGGGGAGCTGTTTTTT. Its protein is CASSTPRVGTGELFF.